These 26 T cell receptor beta chains were sequenced from one sample in a study of CD4+ T cells in melanoma. Method: immunoSEQ multiplex PCR; TCRdb's copy keeps in-frame clones and lacks some. The repertoire holds about 13,000 clones, with about 74% as singletons. The sequencing input was cells from a culture (not recorded whether cultured in vitro). The receptors were sampled from a human donor with melanoma.

The chain employs TRBV5-4 and TRBJ1-4, with D perhaps TRBD1 (6 bases). Germline lookup yields CDR1 SGHNT and CDR2 YYREEE (reference sequence). Trimming took off 4 bases at V and 6 bases at J, with 16 bases between the two ends. The CDR3 sequence is 15 residues long. The CDR3 sequence is CASSLRGGGDEKLFF. The CDR3 DNA follows: TGTGCCAGCAGCCTTAGGGGGGGCGGTGATGAAAAACTGTTTTTT.

The J gene is TRBJ1-1, the V gene TRBV29-1, with a possible D match to TRBD1 (6 bases). CDR3 length equals 15 residues. The germline CDR1 and CDR2 sequences are SQVTM and ANQGSEA. V was clipped by 5 bases and J by 3 bases, with 19 bases between them. CDR3 DNA sequence: TGCAGCGTTTATGTCTATGGGGGGGGCCACACTGAAGCTTTCTTT. Its protein product is CSVYVYGGGHTEAFF.

The V gene is TRBV10-3, the J gene TRBJ1-1; a weak D match, TRBD1 (5 bases). In germline, CDR1 is ENHRY, CDR2 SYGVKD. V lost 3 bases and J lost 2, with 10 bases in between. This CDR3 comprises 14 residues. CDR3 nucleotide sequence: TGTGCCATCAGTGAACGGGGCGGCAACACTGAAGCTTTCTTT. Encoded protein: CAISERGGNTEAFF.

The gene calls are TRBV30 and TRBJ1-2; TRBD1 matches 10 bases. The CDR3 length is 13 residues. Germline lookup yields CDR1 GTSNPN and CDR2 SVGIG (reference sequence). The V and J ends lost 3 bases and 7 bases, in that order; junction bases with no gene match: 5. The CDR3 loop reads CAWRRDRGFGYTF. Here the CDR3 DNA reads TGTGCCTGGAGGAGGGACAGGGGTTTTGGCTACACCTTC. The variable domain in full, completed from reference TRBV30 and TRBJ1-2, reads SQTIHQWPATLVQPVGSPLSLECTVEGTSNPNLYWYRQAAGRGLQLLFYSVGIGQISSEVPQNLSASRPQDRQFILSSKKLLLSDSGFYLCAWRRDRGFGYTFGSGTRLTVV.

The chain links TRBV5-1 to TRBJ2-3; tentative D call: TRBD2 (5 bases). Germline-derived CDR1 and CDR2 are SGHRS and YFSETQ. This CDR3 region has 15 residues. The V end was cut by 5 bases, the J end by 1 base, with 14 bases between. The CDR3 sequence is CASSISSPGTDTQYF. As DNA, the CDR3 is TGCGCCAGCAGTATCTCTAGCCCTGGCACAGATACGCAGTATTTT.

This clone has only one observation. This chain joins TRBV7-6 and TRBJ2-7, with 7 bases that match TRBD2. CDR3 size: 16 residues. The germline gives CDR1 SGHVS, CDR2 FNYEAQ. Trimming took 3 bases from V and 6 from J; bases not matched to a gene: 14. The DNA for the CDR3 is TGTGCCAGCAGCTTTCTCAGCGGGGAGACGGGGGGCGAGCAGTACTTC. Residues: CASSFLSGETGGEQYF.

In its sample, this clone was seen once. The chain recombines TRBV10-3 with TRBJ1-2; 7 bases are a match to TRBD1. The CDR3 loop spans 14 amino acids. The V and J ends lost 7 bases and 4 bases, in that order; junction bases with no gene match: 9. From germline, CDR1 is ENHRY and CDR2 SYGVKD. The CDR3 reads CAIKGQPLFYGYTF. CDR3 DNA sequence: TGTGCCATCAAGGGACAGCCCCTCTTCTATGGCTACACCTTC.

The CDR3 nucleotides are TGTGCCAGCAGCCCCCCCAGCAATGAGCAGTTCTTC. This encodes CASSPPSNEQFF. J is TRBJ2-1 and V is TRBV7-9, with D unclear. With 5 bases removed from V and 6 bases from J, the gap between germline ends came to 8 bases. The CDR3 runs to 12 residues. Germline lookup yields CDR1 SEHNR and CDR2 FQNEAQ (reference sequence).

V is TRBV7-3 and J is TRBJ1-2, with 7 positions matching TRBD1. The germline V gene encodes CDR1 SGHTA and CDR2 FQGTGA. The CDR3 extends over 17 amino acids. J was trimmed by 1 base and V by 2 bases; bases with no gene match: 10. CDR3 nucleotide sequence: TGTGCCAGCAGCTTAGGCCCGTTACAGGGGAGTAACTATGGCTACACCTTC. Translation: CASSLGPLQGSNYGYTF.

The rearrangement links TRBV4-1 to TRBJ2-3; D possibly corresponds to TRBD2 (5 bases). The CDR3 spans 14 residues. Germline V gene data show CDR1 as MGHRA and CDR2 as YSYEKL. V lost 4 bases, J lost 1 base, and 9 bases lay in between. The CDR3 is CASSPWGGTDTQYF. DNA for the CDR3: TGCGCCAGCAGCCCTTGGGGAGGCACAGATACGCAGTATTTT.

The chain has TRBV5-6 and TRBJ2-3; unclear D gene. The CDR3 extends over 12 amino acids. Between the trimmed V and J ends, which lost 2 bases and 11 bases, there was a span of 12 bases. CDR1 is SGHDT and CDR2 is YYEEEE in the germline V gene. CDR3 sequence (DNA): TGTGCCAGCAGCTTTTTCCAGATAGGGCAGTATTTT. Encoded protein: CASSFFQIGQYF.

This clone was counted only a few times. V gene TRBV19 combines with J gene TRBJ1-2, with 9 bases identical to TRBD1. The CDR3 has 15 residues. Germline V gene sequence: CDR1 LNHDA, CDR2 SQIVND (reference sequence). With 4 bases clipped from V and 6 bases from J, the junction kept 9 bases outside the gene matches. CDR3 in amino acids: CASSRVQGQGNGYTF. The CDR3 DNA reads TGTGCCAGTAGTAGAGTACAGGGACAGGGCAATGGCTACACCTTC.

This clone was counted a few times. The chain employs TRBV19 and TRBJ2-1; TRBD2 is a possible D gene (6 bases). The V gene's germline CDR1 is LNHDA and CDR2 SQIVND (reference sequence). Trimming took off 6 bases at V and 6 bases at J, with 12 bases between the two ends. This CDR3 is 13 amino acids long. The CDR3 is CASSPGGSNEQFF. CDR3 bases: TGTGCCAGTAGCCCTGGGGGGTCCAATGAGCAGTTCTTC.

This clone was recorded once. This rearrangement joins TRBV6-1 to TRBJ2-5, with D possibly being TRBD2 (5 bases). Germline V CDR1 and CDR2: MNHNS, SASEGT. The length of the CDR3 is 14 residues. With 7 bases removed from V and 4 bases from J, the gap between germline ends came to 16 bases. The CDR3 DNA reads TGTGCCAGCACGGCAGGACGGCGGGTAGAGACCCAGTACTTC. Encoded protein: CASTAGRRVETQYF.

The chain has TRBV6-6 and TRBJ2-2; D remains unclear. Trimming took off 6 bases at V and 0 bases at J, with 8 bases between the two ends. The CDR3 is 14 amino acids. CDR1 is MNHNY and CDR2 is SVGAGI in the germline V gene (reference sequence). The CDR3 region is CASSPRSNTGELFF. CDR3 nucleotides: TGTGCCAGCAGCCCCAGATCGAACACCGGGGAGCTGTTTTTT.

The rearrangement uses TRBV12-5 and TRBJ2-5, with D tentatively TRBD2 (5 bases). Trimming took 5 bases from V and 5 from J, leaving 15 bases between them. The CDR3 covers 14 residues. Germline assignment: CDR1 LGHNT and CDR2 FRNRAP. CDR3 protein: CASGHDWPGETQYF. The CDR3, as DNA: TGTGCTAGTGGTCACGATTGGCCGGGGGAGACCCAGTACTTC.

This clone was detected only once. The V and J genes are TRBV6-5 and TRBJ1-6, with 8 bases that match TRBD1. Germline V gene data show CDR1 as MNHEY and CDR2 as SVGAGI. The V gene end was trimmed by 4 bases and the J gene end by 6 bases; junction bases not matched to a gene: 8. The CDR3 covers 16 residues. The CDR3 DNA sequence: TGTGCCAGCAGTTCTTGGACAGGGCTAAGTAATTCACCCCTCCACTTT. Its translation: CASSSWTGLSNSPLHF.

The chain links TRBV2 to TRBJ2-2; TRBD2 is a possible D gene (7 bases). Trimming took off 9 bases at V and 7 bases at J, with 15 bases between the two ends. Looked up from germline, CDR1 is SNHLY and CDR2 is FYNNEI. The CDR3 totals 13 residues. CDR3 nucleotide sequence: TGTGCCAGTTACGGGGGGCCGGGCGGGGAGCTGTTTTTT. Amino acid sequence: CASYGGPGGELFF.

V gene TRBV5-8 combines with J gene TRBJ1-5; 7 bases agree with TRBD1. V was clipped by 2 bases and J by 3 bases; unmatched bases: 11. The CDR3 length is 17 residues. Germline V lookup: CDR1 SGHTS, CDR2 YDEGEE. The CDR3 nucleotides are TGTGCCAGCAGCTTTTACATGTGGCAGGGGGTCAATCAGCCCCAGCATTTT. This encodes CASSFYMWQGVNQPQHF.

By share of the sample, this clone is medium-sized. V is TRBV4-1 and J is TRBJ1-5; D gene ambiguous. With 1 base removed from V and 11 bases from J, the gap between germline ends came to 15 bases. The germline V gene has CDR1 MGHRA and CDR2 YSYEKL. The CDR3 is made up of 14 amino acids. In DNA, the CDR3 is TGCGCCAGCAGCCAAGCCGTGGTAGGGTGGTCCCAGCATTTT. It yields the protein CASSQAVVGWSQHF.

V usage is TRBV6-6 and J usage is TRBJ1-1; tentative D call: TRBD1 (6 bases). The CDR3 covers 15 residues. The ends were cut back, 0 bases at V and 5 bases at J, with 13 bases in the middle. Germline values: CDR1 MNHNY, CDR2 SVGAGI (reference sequence). CDR3 bases: TGTGCCAGCAGTTACTCTCGCGCGGGGGCGACTGAAGCTTTCTTT. It yields the protein CASSYSRAGATEAFF.

V and J are TRBV21-1 and TRBJ2-5; the table's D call TRBD1 went unverified against the DNA. TRBV21-1 is a known pseudogene. The CDR3 contains 15 residues. CDR3 in amino acids: CASSKVRQGPETQYF. The CDR3 nucleotides are TGTGCCAGCAGCAAAGTGCGACAGGGACCGGAGACCCAGTACTTC.

The chain carries TRBV7-8 and TRBJ2-7, with a possible D match to TRBD2 (5 bases). There are 14 residues in the CDR3. The V end lost 5 bases, the J end lost 5 bases, and 16 bases lay between the germline ends. The germline V gene has CDR1 SGHVS and CDR2 FQNEAQ. CDR3 sequence reads: CASSKMRDMNEQYF. The DNA of the CDR3 is TGTGCCAGCAGCAAGATGAGGGATATGAACGAGCAGTACTTC.

This chain uses TRBV7-3 with TRBJ2-1; D is unclear. Trimming pared 2 bases from V and 5 bases from J, leaving 10 bases between. The CDR3 sequence is 14 residues long. Per the germline V gene, CDR1 is SGHTA and CDR2 is FQGTGA. CDR3 loop: CASSLEEWDNEQFF. In DNA form, the CDR3 reads TGTGCCAGCAGCTTAGAAGAGTGGGACAATGAGCAGTTCTTC.

The chain recombines TRBV6-1 with TRBJ1-2, with D possibly being TRBD1 (5 bases). CDR1 and CDR2 from the germline V gene are MNHNS and SASEGT. CDR3 length equals 13 residues. Trimming stripped 6 bases from V and 4 bases from J, with 12 bases between. The CDR3 spells CASRGGAGYGYTF. The CDR3 DNA reads as TGTGCCAGCAGGGGGGGTGCCGGCTATGGCTACACCTTC.

Concerning this clone: Other DNA variants within this sample encode the same CDR3. CDR3 nucleotide sequence: TGTGCCAGCAGTCCAGGGGACAATGAGCAGTTCTTC. This encodes CASSPGDNEQFF. V and J are TRBV6-6 and TRBJ2-1; a possible D gene is TRBD1 (6 bases). Trimming pared 5 bases from V and 5 bases from J, leaving 7 bases between. Germline CDR1 is MNHNY and CDR2 is SVGAGI (reference sequence). The CDR3 contains 12 residues.